This TCR beta chain stems from a study of T-cell reconstitution after alpha-beta-depleted transplantation in children. Findings and caveats of the study: At one year after transplant, newly produced T cells mostly accounted for T-cell counts and diversity. Roughly two months post-transplant, alpha-beta T cells reportedly originated from several hundred graft clones that had expanded. Some patients showed high day-60 TCRbeta diversity, which derived from surviving recipient T cells and thymic progenitors.

This sample's TCRbeta library carried unique molecular identifier barcodes. TCRdb re-called the PCR reads with MiXCR, one entry per CDR3 protein. The sample contains 200,000 to 250,000 distinct CDR3 sequences, roughly a quarter of which appear only once. This clonotype turned up a few times. The antigen is unknown. Germline V gene data show CDR1 as DFQATT and CDR2 as SNEGSKA (reference sequence). The CDR3 consists of 13 residues. V gave up 7 bases and J gave up 7 bases; unmatched junction bases: 7. Sequences were derived from PBMCs, sampled before TCRalphabeta/CD19-depleted stem cell transplant. This chain links TRBV20-1 with TRBJ1-6; the match to TRBD1 covers 7 bases. This clonotype was obtained from a girl aged 2-10 years with Fanconi anemia, due to receive a stem cell transplant. The DNA for the CDR3 is TGCAGTGGCAACCGGGACAGCAATTCACCCCTCCACTTT. It specifies CSGNRDSNSPLHF.